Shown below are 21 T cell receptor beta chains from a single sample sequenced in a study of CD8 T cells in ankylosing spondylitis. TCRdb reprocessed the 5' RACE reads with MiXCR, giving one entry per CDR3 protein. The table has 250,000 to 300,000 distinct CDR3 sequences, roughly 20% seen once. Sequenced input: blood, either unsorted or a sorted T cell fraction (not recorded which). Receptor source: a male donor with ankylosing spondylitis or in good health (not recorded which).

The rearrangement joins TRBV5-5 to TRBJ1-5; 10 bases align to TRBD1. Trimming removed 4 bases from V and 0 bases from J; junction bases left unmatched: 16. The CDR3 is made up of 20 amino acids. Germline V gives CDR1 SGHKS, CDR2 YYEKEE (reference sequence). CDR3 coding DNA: TGTGCCAGCAGCCTCCAACTCCCGGGACAGGGGCCCTATAGCAATCAGCCCCAGCATTTT. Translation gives CASSLQLPGQGPYSNQPQHF.

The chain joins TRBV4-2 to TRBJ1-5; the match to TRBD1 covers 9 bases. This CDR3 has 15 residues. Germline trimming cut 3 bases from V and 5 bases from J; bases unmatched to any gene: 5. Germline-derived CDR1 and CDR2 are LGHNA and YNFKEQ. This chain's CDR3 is CASSQGDRDDQPQHF. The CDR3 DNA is TGTGCCAGCAGCCAGGGGGACAGGGATGATCAGCCCCAGCATTTT.

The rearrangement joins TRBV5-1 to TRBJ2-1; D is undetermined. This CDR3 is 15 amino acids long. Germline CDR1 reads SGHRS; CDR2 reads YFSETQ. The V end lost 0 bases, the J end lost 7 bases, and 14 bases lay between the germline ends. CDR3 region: CASSLDGRRGNEQFF. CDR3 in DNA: TGCGCCAGCAGCTTGGATGGGCGCCGCGGTAATGAGCAGTTCTTC.

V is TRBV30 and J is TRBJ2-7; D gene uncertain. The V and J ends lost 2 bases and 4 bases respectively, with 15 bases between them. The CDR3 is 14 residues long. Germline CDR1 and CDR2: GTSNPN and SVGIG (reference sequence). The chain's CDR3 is CAWSPTLQPYEQYV. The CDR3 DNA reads TGTGCCTGGAGTCCCACCCTTCAGCCGTACGAGCAGTACGTC.

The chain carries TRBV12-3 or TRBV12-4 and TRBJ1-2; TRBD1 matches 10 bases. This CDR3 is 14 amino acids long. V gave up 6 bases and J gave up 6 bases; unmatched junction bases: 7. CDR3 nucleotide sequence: TGTGCCAGCAGAACGACAGGGGGCGCCCATGGCTACACCTTC. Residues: CASRTTGGAHGYTF.

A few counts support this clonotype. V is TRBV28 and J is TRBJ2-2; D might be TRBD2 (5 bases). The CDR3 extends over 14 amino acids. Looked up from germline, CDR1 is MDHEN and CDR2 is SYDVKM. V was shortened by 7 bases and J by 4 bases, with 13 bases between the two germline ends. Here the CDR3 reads CASTQRQSTGELFF. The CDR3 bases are TGTGCCAGCACTCAGCGGCAGAGCACCGGGGAGCTGTTTTTT.

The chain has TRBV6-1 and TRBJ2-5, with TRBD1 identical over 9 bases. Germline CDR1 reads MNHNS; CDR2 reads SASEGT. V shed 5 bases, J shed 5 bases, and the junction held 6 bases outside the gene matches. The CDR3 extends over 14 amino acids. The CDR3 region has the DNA TGTGCCAGCAGTAAAGGGACAGGGACGGAGACCCAGTACTTC. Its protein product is CASSKGTGTETQYF.

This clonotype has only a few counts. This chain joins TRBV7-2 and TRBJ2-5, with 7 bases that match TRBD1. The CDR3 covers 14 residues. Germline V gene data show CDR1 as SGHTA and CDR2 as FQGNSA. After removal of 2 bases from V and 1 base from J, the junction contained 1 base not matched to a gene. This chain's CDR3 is CASSLRDSQETQYF. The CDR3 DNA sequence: TGTGCCAGCAGCTTAAGGGACAGCCAAGAGACCCAGTACTTC.

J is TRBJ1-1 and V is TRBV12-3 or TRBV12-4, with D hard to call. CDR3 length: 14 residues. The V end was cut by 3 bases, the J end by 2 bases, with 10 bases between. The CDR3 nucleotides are TGTGCCAGCAGTTTTCCGGGAGTTAACACTGAAGCTTTCTTT. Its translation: CASSFPGVNTEAFF.

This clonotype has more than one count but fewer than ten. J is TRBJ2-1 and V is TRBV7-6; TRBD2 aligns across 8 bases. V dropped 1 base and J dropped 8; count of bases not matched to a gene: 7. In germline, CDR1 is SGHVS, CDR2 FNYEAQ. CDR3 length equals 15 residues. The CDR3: CASSLGAGVVDEQFF. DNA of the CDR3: TGTGCCAGCAGCTTAGGAGCGGGAGTTGTCGATGAGCAGTTCTTC.

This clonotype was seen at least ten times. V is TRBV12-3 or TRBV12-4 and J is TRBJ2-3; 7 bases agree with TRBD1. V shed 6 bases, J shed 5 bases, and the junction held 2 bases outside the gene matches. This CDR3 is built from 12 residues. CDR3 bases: TGTGCCAGCAGGGGGGACAGAGATACGCAGTATTTT. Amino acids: CASRGDRDTQYF.

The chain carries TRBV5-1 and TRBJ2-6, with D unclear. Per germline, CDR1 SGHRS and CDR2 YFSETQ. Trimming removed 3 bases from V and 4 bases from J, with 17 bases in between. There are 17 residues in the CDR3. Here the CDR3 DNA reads TGCGCCAGCAGCTCCAATGCGATCGAGGCCGGGGCCAACGTCCTGACTTTC. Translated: CASSSNAIEAGANVLTF.

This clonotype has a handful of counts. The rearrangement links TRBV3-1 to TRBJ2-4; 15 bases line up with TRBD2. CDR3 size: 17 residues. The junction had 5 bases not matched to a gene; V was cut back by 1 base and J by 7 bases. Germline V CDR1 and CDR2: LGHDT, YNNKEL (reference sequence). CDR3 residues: CASSQGGTSGRMNIQYF. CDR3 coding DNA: TGTGCCAGCAGCCAAGGTGGGACTAGCGGGAGGATGAACATTCAGTACTTC. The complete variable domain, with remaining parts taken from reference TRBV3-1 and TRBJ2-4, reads DTAVSQTPKYLVTQMGNDKSIKCEQNLGHDTMYWYKQDSKKFLKIMFSYNNKELIINETVPNRFSPKSPDKAHLNLHINSLELGDSAVYFCASSQGGTSGRMNIQYFGAGTRLSVL.

The CDR3 sequence is CASRTGQEAFF. The DNA of the CDR3 is TGTGCCAGCAGAACGGGACAGGAAGCTTTCTTT. J is TRBJ1-1 and V is TRBV12-3 or TRBV12-4, with 7 bases fitting TRBD1. The junction had 3 bases not matched to a gene; V was cut back by 6 bases and J by 8 bases. The CDR3 sequence is 11 residues long.

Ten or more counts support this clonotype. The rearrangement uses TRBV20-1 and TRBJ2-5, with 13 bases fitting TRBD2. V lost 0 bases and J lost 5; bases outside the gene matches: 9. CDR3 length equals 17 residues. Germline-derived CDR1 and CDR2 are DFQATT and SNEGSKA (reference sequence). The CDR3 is CSARENPGLAGYETQYF. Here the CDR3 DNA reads TGCAGTGCTAGAGAAAACCCGGGACTAGCGGGATATGAGACCCAGTACTTC.

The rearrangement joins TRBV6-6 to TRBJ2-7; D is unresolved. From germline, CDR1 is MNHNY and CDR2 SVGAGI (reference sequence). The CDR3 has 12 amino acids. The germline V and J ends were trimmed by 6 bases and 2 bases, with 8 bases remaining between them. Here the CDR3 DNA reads TGTGCCAGCAGCCGACACCCCTACGAGCAGTACGTC. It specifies CASSRHPYEQYV.

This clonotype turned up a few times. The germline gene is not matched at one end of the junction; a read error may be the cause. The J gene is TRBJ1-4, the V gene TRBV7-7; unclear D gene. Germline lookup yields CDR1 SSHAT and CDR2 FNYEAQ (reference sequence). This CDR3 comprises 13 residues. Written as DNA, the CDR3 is TGTGCTAGCAGCCAAAACACGGGTGAAAAACTGTTTTTT. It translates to CASSQNTGEKLFF.

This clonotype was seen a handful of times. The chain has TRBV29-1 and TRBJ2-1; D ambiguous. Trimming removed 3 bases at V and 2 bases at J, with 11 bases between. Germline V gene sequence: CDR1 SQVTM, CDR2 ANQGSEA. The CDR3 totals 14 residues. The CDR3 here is CSVDGLAAYNEQFF. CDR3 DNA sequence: TGCAGCGTTGATGGGCTTGCGGCCTACAATGAGCAGTTCTTC.

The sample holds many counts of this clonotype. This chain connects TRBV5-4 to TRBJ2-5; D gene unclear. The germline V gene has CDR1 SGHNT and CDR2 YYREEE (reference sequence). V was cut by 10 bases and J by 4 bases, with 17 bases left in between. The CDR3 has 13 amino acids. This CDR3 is CAAERTPGETQYF. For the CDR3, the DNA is TGTGCCGCCGAAAGGACCCCCGGAGAGACCCAGTACTTC.

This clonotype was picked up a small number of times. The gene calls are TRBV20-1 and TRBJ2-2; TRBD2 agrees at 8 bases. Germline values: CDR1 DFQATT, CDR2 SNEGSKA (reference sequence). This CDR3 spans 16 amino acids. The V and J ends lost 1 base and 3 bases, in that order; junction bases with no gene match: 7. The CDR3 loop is CSARVSPSGHTGELFF. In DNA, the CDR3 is TGCAGTGCTAGAGTTTCACCTAGCGGGCACACCGGGGAGCTGTTTTTT.

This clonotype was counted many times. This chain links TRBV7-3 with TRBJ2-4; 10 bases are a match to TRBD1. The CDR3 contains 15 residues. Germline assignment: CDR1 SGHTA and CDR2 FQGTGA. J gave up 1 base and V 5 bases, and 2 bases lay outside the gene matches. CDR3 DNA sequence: TGTGCCAGCAGCGAGACAGGGGGCGCCAAAAACATTCAGTACTTC. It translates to CASSETGGAKNIQYF.